This T cell receptor (beta chain) emerged from a study of blood T cell repertoires in COVID-19. Study as a whole: T cells, B-cell-depleted T cells, or PBMCs provided the cDNA or gDNA that served as material.

The method was immunoSEQ multiplex PCR; TCRdb's version includes in-frame clones alone and lacks a portion of them. In the table there are some 180,000 clones, roughly 80% of which are singletons. The V gene's germline CDR1 is LGHDT and CDR2 YNNKEL (reference sequence). CDR3 length: 17 residues. The germline V and J ends were trimmed by 3 bases and 1 base, with 19 bases remaining between them. This study enrolled people aged roughly 18 to 89 from approximately 25 US geographic areas. Assignments of participants to cohorts depended upon their own reported clinical history. V is TRBV3-1 (or the pseudogene TRBV3-2) and J is TRBJ2-7; D not resolved. The receptor comes from a woman in her sixties with acute COVID-19. Sequencing input: PBMCs or T cells enriched from blood (not recorded which). This chain's CDR3 is CASSHFSTRVWSYEQYF. CDR3 bases: TGTGCCAGCAGCCATTTCTCGACCCGGGTATGGTCCTACGAGCAGTACTTC.